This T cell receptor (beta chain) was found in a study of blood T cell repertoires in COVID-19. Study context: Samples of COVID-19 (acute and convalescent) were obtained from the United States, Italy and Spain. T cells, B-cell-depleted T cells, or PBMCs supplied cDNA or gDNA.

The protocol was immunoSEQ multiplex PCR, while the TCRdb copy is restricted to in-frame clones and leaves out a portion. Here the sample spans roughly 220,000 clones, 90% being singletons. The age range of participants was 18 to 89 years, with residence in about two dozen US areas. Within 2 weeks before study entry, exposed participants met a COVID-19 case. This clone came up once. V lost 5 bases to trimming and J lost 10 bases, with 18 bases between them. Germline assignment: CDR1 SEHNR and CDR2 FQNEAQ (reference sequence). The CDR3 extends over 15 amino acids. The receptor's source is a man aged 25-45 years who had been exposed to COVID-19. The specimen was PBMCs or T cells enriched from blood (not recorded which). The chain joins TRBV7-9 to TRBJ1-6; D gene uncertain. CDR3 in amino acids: CASSPPRGSGSPLHF. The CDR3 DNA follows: TGTGCCAGCAGCCCCCCCCGAGGGTCGGGCTCACCCCTCCACTTT.